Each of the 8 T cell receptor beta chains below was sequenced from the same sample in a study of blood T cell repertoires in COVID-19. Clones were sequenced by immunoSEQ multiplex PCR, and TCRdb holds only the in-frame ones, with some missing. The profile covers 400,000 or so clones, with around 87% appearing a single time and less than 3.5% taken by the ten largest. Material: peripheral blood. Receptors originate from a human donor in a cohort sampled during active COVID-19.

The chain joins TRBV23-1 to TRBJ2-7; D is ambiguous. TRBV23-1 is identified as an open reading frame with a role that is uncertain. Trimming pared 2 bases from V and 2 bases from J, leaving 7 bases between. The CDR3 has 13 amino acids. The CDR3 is CASSQALTYEQYF. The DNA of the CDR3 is TGCGCCAGCAGTCAAGCACTCACCTACGAGCAGTACTTC.

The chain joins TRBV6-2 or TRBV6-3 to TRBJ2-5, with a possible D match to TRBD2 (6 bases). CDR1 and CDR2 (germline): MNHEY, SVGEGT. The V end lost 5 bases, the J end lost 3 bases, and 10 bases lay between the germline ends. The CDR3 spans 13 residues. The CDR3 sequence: CASSPGSEETQYF. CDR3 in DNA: TGTGCCAGCAGTCCCGGGAGCGAAGAGACCCAGTACTTC.

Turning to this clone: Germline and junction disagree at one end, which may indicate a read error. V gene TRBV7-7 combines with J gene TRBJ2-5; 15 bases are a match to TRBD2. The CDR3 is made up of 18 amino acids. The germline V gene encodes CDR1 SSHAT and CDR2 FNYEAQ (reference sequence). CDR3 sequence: CASSLGGLAGGSQETQYF. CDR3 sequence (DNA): TGTGCTAGCAGCTTAGGTGGACTAGCGGGGGGGTCCCAAGAGACCCAGTACTTC.

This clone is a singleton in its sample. The CDR3 DNA reads TGTGCCAGCAGCACCCCATACCCAGGCCGCCCTATACGCAATCAGCCCCAGCATTTT. Residues: CASSTPYPGRPIRNQPQHF. This chain links TRBV5-5 with TRBJ1-5; D gene unclear. CDR1 SGHKS and CDR2 YYEKEE come from the germline V gene (reference sequence). The germline V and J ends were trimmed by 4 bases and 2 bases, with 25 bases remaining between them. This CDR3 has 19 residues.

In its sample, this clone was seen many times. In DNA, the CDR3 is TGTGCCAGCTCACCACAGGGGTCGGGGGAGCCCCAGCATTTT. It encodes CASSPQGSGEPQHF. The chain is built from TRBV18 and TRBJ1-5, with D tentatively TRBD1 (5 bases). Looked up from germline, CDR1 is KGHSH and CDR2 is LQKENI. The V end lost 1 base, the J end lost 8 bases, and 12 bases lay between the germline ends. The CDR3 contains 14 residues. Drawing the rest from reference TRBV18 and TRBJ1-5, the complete variable domain is NAGVMQNPRHLVRRRGQEARLRCSPMKGHSHVYWYRQLPEEGLKFMVYLQKENIIDESGMPKERFSAEFPKEGPSILRIQQVVRGDSAAYFCASSPQGSGEPQHFGDGTRLSIL.

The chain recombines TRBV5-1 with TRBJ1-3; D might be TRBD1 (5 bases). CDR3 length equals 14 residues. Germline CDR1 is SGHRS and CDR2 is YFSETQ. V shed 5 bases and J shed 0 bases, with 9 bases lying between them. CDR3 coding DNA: TGCGCCAGCAGGCGACAGTCCTCTGGAAACACCATATATTTT. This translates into CASRRQSSGNTIYF.

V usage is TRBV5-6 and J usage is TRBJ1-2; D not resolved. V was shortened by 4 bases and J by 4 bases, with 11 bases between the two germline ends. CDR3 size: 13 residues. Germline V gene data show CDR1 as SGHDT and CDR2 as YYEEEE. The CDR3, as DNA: TGTGCCAGCAGCCCGTTCGTGGCCTATGGCTACACCTTC. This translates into CASSPFVAYGYTF.

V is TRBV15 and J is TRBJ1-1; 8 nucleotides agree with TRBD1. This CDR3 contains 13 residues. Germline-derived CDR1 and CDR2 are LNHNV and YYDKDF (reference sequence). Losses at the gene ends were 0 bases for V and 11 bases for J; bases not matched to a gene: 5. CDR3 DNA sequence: TGTGCCACCAGCAGAGACAGGGGGCTAGCGGCTTTCTTT. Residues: CATSRDRGLAAFF.